A few counts support the clone carrying this T cell receptor (beta chain). As yet, its antigen is unknown. All donors comprised healthy Caucasians. A template switching step contributed a universal primer site, while unique molecular identifiers were present in the cDNA. TCRdb re-derived calls from the 5' RACE reads in MiXCR, one entry per CDR3 protein. Of about 720,000 distinct CDR3 sequences in the sample, more than 6.5% were seen once. V lost 5 bases and J 6 bases, leaving 17 bases between the germline ends. Germline CDR1 reads LNHNV; CDR2 reads YYDKDF (reference sequence). This CDR3 is 14 amino acids long. This specimen comes from a study of identical twins. Overall study findings and caveats: For out-of-frame beta sequences, excess twin sharing was weaker.

The data also belong to a second study, concerning yellow fever vaccine responses in identical twins.

The rearrangement joins TRBV15 to TRBJ2-7; no reliable D call. This TCR was sampled from a woman aged 18-29 years in good health. The source material was PBMCs. CDR3 in DNA: TGTGCCACCAGCGTAGGCCTTTCCCCGCGCGAGCAGTACTTC. Residues: CATSVGLSPREQYF.